This T cell receptor beta chain was recovered during a study of identical twins. Germline loops: CDR1 SGDLS, CDR2 YYNGEE. Trimming removed 3 bases from V and 2 bases from J; junction bases left unmatched: 6. The CDR3 sequence is 15 residues long. TCRdb re-derived calls from the 5' RACE reads in MiXCR, one entry per CDR3 protein. This sample has under 300,000 distinct CDR3 sequences, with approximately 7.1% found just once. This clonotype was recorded at least ten times. Its antigen is still unknown. Points from the study as a whole: Fewer insertions marked abundant cord blood beta clonotypes; young adult naive trended weakly, memory not at all. Instead of following the same donors, the conclusions were based on cross-sectional statistical analysis.

A further study also used this sample, focusing on T cells expressing NK-cell markers. Per that paper: A range of about 1.0-8% of CD8+ T cells consisted of dominant NKG2C+ clonotypes in a handful of donors.

The gene calls are TRBV9 and TRBJ2-3, with 7 bases fitting TRBD2. Sequencing was carried out using CD8+ T cells sorted from blood. This TCR derives from a young woman in good health. The CDR3 DNA reads TGTGCCAGCAGCGGGAGCGGGGCGGACACAGATACGCAGTATTTT. Its translation is CASSGSGADTDTQYF.